This TCR beta chain was observed in a study of blood T cell repertoires in COVID-19. Study background: Sample material is recorded as cDNA or gDNA derived from T cells, B-cell-depleted T cells, or PBMCs.

This table comes from immunoSEQ multiplex PCR, and its TCRdb copy is limited to in-frame clones, with some not included. The sample holds 340,000 or so clones; just over 85% are singletons and the top ten take approximately 4.6%. This CDR3 has 14 amino acids. V was trimmed by 8 bases and J by 0 bases, leaving 13 bases between them. Germline V gene sequence: CDR1 MDHEN, CDR2 SYDVKM. The sequence derives from a woman aged 40 to 50 with acute COVID-19. The source material was PBMCs or T cells enriched from blood (not recorded which). V usage is TRBV28 and J usage is TRBJ1-1, with TRBD1 as a possible D gene (5 bases). The DNA for the CDR3 is TGTGCCAGCCGACCGGGGGGGATGAACACTGAAGCTTTCTTT. It is translated as CASRPGGMNTEAFF.